The 6 T cell receptor beta chains below were found in one sample sequenced in a study of control samples from healthy donors and cancer patients (TCRdb year 2020). To prepare the library, the immunoSEQ multiplex PCR assay was applied. The source is immuneACCESS, and TCRdb retained only in-frame sequences with V and J called. Part of the clones is not carried over; for the studies checked, unresolved V genes explain less than half of this, and the remainder is unexplained. This sample comprises about 220,000 clones, 90% to 95% of them detected only once. The ten largest make up around 1.5% of the sample. The sample comprised blood. Source of these receptors: a man aged 50 or older in good health.

The V gene is TRBV6-5, the J gene TRBJ1-6; no clear D. The length of the CDR3 is 13 residues. Germline assignment: CDR1 MNHEY and CDR2 SVGAGI. V was clipped by 0 bases and J by 7 bases, with 4 bases between them. The CDR3 region has the DNA TGTGCCAGCAGTTACTCGACCAATTCACCCCTCCACTTT. It specifies CASSYSTNSPLHF.

The genes are TRBV29-1 and TRBJ2-1, with 8 positions matching TRBD1. This CDR3 contains 13 residues. Trimming cost V 0 bases and J 15 bases; bases outside gene matches: 10. Germline V gene data show CDR1 as SQVTM and CDR2 as ANQGSEA. This CDR3 reads CSVEDGRVTGGFF. The CDR3 nucleotides read TGCAGCGTTGAAGATGGGCGTGTAACAGGGGGGTTCTTC.

In the case of this clone: The identical CDR3 is also encoded by other nucleotide sequences in the sample. V gene TRBV19 combines with J gene TRBJ2-5, with no clear D. The CDR3 spans 11 residues. V lost 4 bases to trimming and J lost 4 bases, with 4 bases between them. Germline V CDR1 and CDR2: LNHDA, SQIVND (reference sequence). CDR3 nucleotides: TGTGCCAGTAGTACGGGAGAGACCCAGTACTTC. Its translation is CASSTGETQYF.

The chain links TRBV11-2 to TRBJ1-6; D not certain. CDR3 size: 15 residues. V dropped 3 bases and J dropped 2 bases, with 8 bases sitting between them. CDR1 and CDR2 (germline): SGHAT, FQNNGV. CDR3 in amino acids: CASSFTGTYNSPLHF. As DNA, the CDR3 is TGTGCCAGCAGCTTTACCGGGACCTATAATTCACCCCTCCACTTT.

The rearrangement joins TRBV25-1 to TRBJ1-1; tentative D call: TRBD1 (5 bases). From germline, CDR1 is MGHDK and CDR2 SYGVNS. This CDR3 spans 14 amino acids. Deletions cut 0 bases from V and 5 bases from J, with 10 bases between. CDR3 sequence (DNA): TGTGCCAGCAGTGAATACCACGAGGGGACTGAAGCTTTCTTT. This sequence encodes CASSEYHEGTEAFF.

The J gene is TRBJ1-6, the V gene TRBV5-1; D not certain. Per germline, CDR1 SGHRS and CDR2 YFSETQ. Trimming stripped 2 bases from V and 5 bases from J, with 8 bases between. The CDR3 extends over 14 amino acids. The DNA of the CDR3 is TGCGCCAGCAGCTTAACTCTTAATAATTCACCCCTCCACTTT. Residues: CASSLTLNNSPLHF.